This TCR beta chain is from a study of blood T cell repertoires in COVID-19. Study details: Researchers got acute and convalescent COVID-19 samples from the United States, Italy and Spain.

V dropped 5 bases and J dropped 4; count of bases not matched to a gene: 5. This CDR3 has 15 residues. Germline CDR1 is SGHVS and CDR2 is FQNEAQ. How the authors handled the data: Estimation of nucleated cell counts relied on the amplification of reference gene primers. Libraries were prepared by immunoSEQ multiplex PCR; TCRdb keeps only in-frame clonotypes and omits some of them. That table supplies the V and J calls and clone size; D and trimming were determined from the DNA. This table holds about 350,000 clones, around nine tenths found once. The cohort comprised adults aged roughly 18 to 90 years residing in around 25 US areas. Assignments of participants to cohorts depended upon their own reported clinical history.

The sequenced sample consisted of PBMCs or T cells enriched from blood (not recorded which). This sequence was found in a woman in her 30s who had been exposed to COVID-19. The chain is built from TRBV7-8 and TRBJ2-1; 10 nucleotides match TRBD2. CDR3 loop: CASSEREGLYNEQFF. The CDR3 bases are TGTGCCAGCAGCGAGCGGGAGGGCCTTTACAATGAGCAGTTCTTC.